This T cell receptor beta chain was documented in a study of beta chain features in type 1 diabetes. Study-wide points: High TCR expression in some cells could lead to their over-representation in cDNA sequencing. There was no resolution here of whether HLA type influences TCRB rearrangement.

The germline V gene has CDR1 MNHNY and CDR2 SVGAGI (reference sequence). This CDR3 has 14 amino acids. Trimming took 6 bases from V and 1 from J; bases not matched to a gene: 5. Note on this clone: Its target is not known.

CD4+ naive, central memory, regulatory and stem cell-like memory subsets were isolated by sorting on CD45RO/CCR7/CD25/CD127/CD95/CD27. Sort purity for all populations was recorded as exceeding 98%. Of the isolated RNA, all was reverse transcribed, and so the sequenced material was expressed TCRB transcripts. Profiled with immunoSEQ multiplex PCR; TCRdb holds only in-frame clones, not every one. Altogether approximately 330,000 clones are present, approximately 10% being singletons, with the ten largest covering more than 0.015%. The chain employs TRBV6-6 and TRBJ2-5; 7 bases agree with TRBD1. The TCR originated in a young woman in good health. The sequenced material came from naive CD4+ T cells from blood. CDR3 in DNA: TGTGCCAGCAGGACCCCAGGGGGCCAAGAGACCCAGTACTTC. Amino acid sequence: CASRTPGGQETQYF.